This T cell receptor (beta chain) was identified in a study of immune heterogeneity within non-small cell lung tumors. Overall study context: The tumors comprised a few squamous cell carcinomas, around 9 non-squamous carcinomas and 1 not otherwise specified.

Template input was genomic DNA from bulk tumor (about 600 ng per sample). Surgeons took several biopsies per primary tumor, spaced far apart, during surgery. With untreated, newly diagnosed non-small cell lung cancer, the patients went on to undergo curative surgery. Those donating were patients (newly diagnosed with non-small cell lung cancer) who were having surgery with curative intent. Amplifying TCR beta CDR3 involved multiplex PCR carried out with 32 V and 13 J primers. TCRdb independently ran MiXCR on the multiplex PCR reads; one entry per CDR3 protein. The table records fewer than 15,000 distinct CDR3 sequences, 28% of them present only once. Study conclusions and caveats: Local T-cell clonality tracked local tumor mutational burden; the correlation was moderate but significant (R 0.3 to 0.35). Different tumor locations in one patient shared dominant CDR3 beta clonotypes yet harbored unique high-frequency clones.

Concerning this clonotype: What it binds is unknown. This sequence may be a read error, since a much larger clone differs from it by one base.

The CDR3 consists of 16 residues. V was clipped by 4 bases and J by 4 bases; unmatched bases: 8. Germline V gene data show CDR1 as SGHRS and CDR2 as YFSETQ. The receptor was derived from a man aged 40-49 years with non-small cell lung cancer. Sequences were obtained from lung tumor tissue. The V and J genes are TRBV5-1 and TRBJ2-3, with TRBD2 matching 11 bases. CDR3 DNA: TGCGCCAGCAGCCCGTGCTTAGCGGGAGGGGCAGATACGCAGTATTTT. Protein product: CASSPCLAGGADTQYF.